The 18 T cell receptor beta chains below all came from one sample that was sequenced in a study of T cell responses to AZD1222 COVID-19 vaccine. Here immunoSEQ multiplex PCR was the method, and the copy in TCRdb shows in-frame clones only, minus some. The sample consists of approximately 260,000 clones, about 92% of them appearing once. The sample was peripheral blood, taken on day 0 of AZD1222 vaccination. Source of these receptors: an adult in good health.

J is TRBJ2-2 and V is TRBV28; TRBD1 is a possible D gene (5 bases). Trimming removed 2 bases at V and 6 bases at J, with 10 bases between. The CDR3 length is 14 residues. From germline, CDR1 is MDHEN and CDR2 SYDVKM. The CDR3 region has the DNA TGTGCCAGCAGTTTACCAGGGTCCGCCGGGGAGCTGTTTTTT. Translating gives CASSLPGSAGELFF.

V and J are TRBV24-1 and TRBJ2-3; D is perhaps TRBD1 or TRBD2 (5 bases each). Germline V gene data show CDR1 as KGHDR and CDR2 as SFDVKD. This CDR3 has 16 amino acids. Trimming took off 2 bases at V and 4 bases at J, with 15 bases between the two ends. The CDR3 DNA sequence: TGTGCCACCAGTGATTCCGCCGGGGCCAGTCCAGATACGCAGTATTTT. Its protein is CATSDSAGASPDTQYF.

The V call is TRBV6-1, the J call TRBJ1-5; 11 bases are a match to TRBD1. V trimming: 3 bases; J trimming: 7 bases; junction bases outside the gene matches: 2. The CDR3 has 14 residues. CDR1 and CDR2 from the germline V gene are MNHNS and SASEGT. The CDR3 reads CASSEGQGGQPQHF. Written as DNA, the CDR3 is TGTGCCAGCAGTGAGGGACAGGGGGGGCAGCCCCAGCATTTT.

V gene TRBV5-4 combines with J gene TRBJ1-3, with D perhaps TRBD1 (6 bases). Trimming pared 1 base from V and 2 bases from J, leaving 13 bases between. The V gene's germline CDR1 is SGHNT and CDR2 YYREEE (reference sequence). The CDR3 consists of 16 residues. CDR3: CASSLRGGGTGNTIYF. CDR3 DNA: TGTGCCAGCAGCTTGAGGGGAGGGGGTACTGGAAACACCATATATTTT.

V usage is TRBV5-4 and J usage is TRBJ2-7; either TRBD1 or TRBD2 may fit D (5 bases each). The CDR3 has 14 amino acids. Germline V CDR1 and CDR2: SGHNT, YYREEE (reference sequence). The V and J ends lost 2 bases and 0 bases respectively, with 9 bases between them. The CDR3 DNA reads as TGTGCCAGCAGCTTTGATGGGGGCTCCTACGAGCAGTACTTC. It encodes CASSFDGGSYEQYF.

The genes are TRBV15 and TRBJ2-1, with D possibly TRBD2 on 5 matching bases. The CDR3 consists of 15 residues. From germline, CDR1 is LNHNV and CDR2 YYDKDF (reference sequence). V shed 3 bases and J shed 0 bases, with 9 bases lying between them. The CDR3: CATSREAVSYNEQFF. The CDR3 bases are TGTGCCACCAGCAGGGAGGCCGTCTCCTACAATGAGCAGTTCTTC.

The chain carries TRBV2 and TRBJ2-2, with 8 bases identical to TRBD2. The CDR3 loop spans 17 amino acids. CDR1 and CDR2 (germline): SNHLY, FYNNEI. The V gene end was trimmed by 6 bases and the J gene end by 1 base; junction bases not matched to a gene: 10. CDR3 sequence: CASRKAPGGGNTGELFF. CDR3 in DNA: TGTGCCAGCAGGAAGGCCCCGGGAGGGGGGAACACCGGGGAGCTGTTTTTT.

This chain uses TRBV24-1 with TRBJ2-4; weak D call: TRBD2 (5 bases). Trimming removed 2 bases from V and 1 base from J, with 14 bases in between. The CDR3 runs to 17 residues. The V gene's germline CDR1 is KGHDR and CDR2 SFDVKD. The CDR3 loop reads CATSDSSRAGAKNIQYF. Here the CDR3 DNA reads TGTGCCACCAGTGATTCTAGCCGAGCCGGGGCCAAAAACATTCAGTACTTC.

The genes are TRBV5-4 and TRBJ2-7, with D perhaps TRBD1 (6 bases). Deletions cut 2 bases from V and 2 bases from J, with 11 bases between. CDR3 size: 14 residues. CDR1 SGHNT and CDR2 YYREEE come from the germline V gene (reference sequence). DNA for the CDR3: TGTGCCAGCAGCTTCGGCAGGGGTACCTACGAGCAGTACTTC. As protein: CASSFGRGTYEQYF.

V usage is TRBV25-1 and J usage is TRBJ1-5, with TRBD1 matching over 9 bases. Trimming cost V 3 bases and J 1 base; bases outside gene matches: 10. Germline assignment: CDR1 MGHDK and CDR2 SYGVNS. The CDR3 length is 18 residues. CDR3 region: CASSDLRDRVPSNQPQHF. The CDR3 region has the DNA TGTGCCAGCAGTGACCTCCGGGACAGGGTTCCGAGCAATCAGCCCCAGCATTTT. Combining the CDR3 with reference TRBV25-1 and TRBJ1-5 gives the whole variable domain EADIYQTPRYLVIGTGKKITLECSQTMGHDKMYWYQQDPGMELHLIHYSYGVNSTEKGDLSSESTVSRIRTEHFPLTLESARPSHTSQYLCASSDLRDRVPSNQPQHFGDGTRLSIL.

In nucleotides, the CDR3 is TGTGCCAGCAATCAGGGACAGGGGTCAGATACGCAGTATTTT. This sequence encodes CASNQGQGSDTQYF. The rearrangement joins TRBV2 to TRBJ2-3; TRBD1 matches 10 bases. Per the germline V gene, CDR1 is SNHLY and CDR2 is FYNNEI. The CDR3 totals 14 residues. Unmatched junction bases numbered 5, after V lost 7 bases and J lost 4 bases.

The rearrangement links TRBV27 to TRBJ2-7; the D is unclear. Trimming took 7 bases from V and 12 from J, leaving 16 bases between them. Germline V lookup: CDR1 MNHEY, CDR2 SMNVEV (reference sequence). The CDR3 is made up of 11 amino acids. Written as DNA, the CDR3 is TGTGCCAGCACTCCTCCCGGGTTAGGGTACTTC. It is translated as CASTPPGLGYF.

The chain links TRBV4-1 to TRBJ2-7; D unclear. The ends were cut back, 8 bases at V and 0 bases at J, with 14 bases in the middle. The CDR3 runs to 14 residues. Germline CDR1 is MGHRA and CDR2 is YSYEKL. The CDR3 here is CASFVTFPSYEQYF. The CDR3 nucleotides are TGCGCCAGCTTCGTAACTTTCCCCTCCTACGAGCAGTACTTC.

The chain has TRBV27 and TRBJ1-5, with 9 nucleotides matching TRBD1. The CDR3 consists of 12 residues. Germline V gene sequence: CDR1 MNHEY, CDR2 SMNVEV (reference sequence). CDR3 loop: CATGTGYQPQHF. The CDR3 nucleotides are TGTGCGACCGGGACAGGGTATCAGCCCCAGCATTTT.

The chain uses TRBV5-6 and TRBJ1-2, with D possibly TRBD1 on 6 matching bases. CDR1 is SGHDT, CDR2 YYEEEE, per germline. V was clipped by 2 bases and J by 4 bases, with 12 bases between them. The CDR3 has 14 amino acids. DNA for the CDR3: TGTGCCAGCAGCTTAAACAGGGTCCCCTATGGCTACACCTTC. It encodes CASSLNRVPYGYTF.

This clone was recorded once. Here the CDR3 reads CATAGFTGELFF. The CDR3 DNA reads as TGTGCCACCGCAGGGTTCACCGGGGAGCTGTTTTTT. The J gene is TRBJ2-2, the V gene TRBV28, with D possibly TRBD1 on 5 matching bases. Germline CDR1 reads MDHEN; CDR2 reads SYDVKM. The CDR3 covers 12 residues. V was cut by 10 bases and J by 4 bases, with 10 bases left in between.

The chain uses TRBV28 and TRBJ2-7; TRBD1 agrees at 8 bases. V dropped 3 bases and J dropped 5; count of bases not matched to a gene: 3. CDR1 and CDR2 from the germline V gene are MDHEN and SYDVKM. CDR3 size: 13 residues. DNA for the CDR3: TGTGCCAGCAGTTTGGACAGGGTCGACGAGCAGTACTTC. This sequence encodes CASSLDRVDEQYF.

The chain couples TRBV28 to TRBJ1-2; D is perhaps TRBD1 (5 bases). This CDR3 spans 13 amino acids. Germline V gives CDR1 MDHEN, CDR2 SYDVKM. V gave up 3 bases and J gave up 8 bases, with 13 bases separating them. The chain's CDR3 is CASSLIGVEGYTF. The CDR3 DNA sequence: TGTGCCAGCAGTTTGATAGGGGTGGAAGGCTACACCTTC.